This T cell receptor beta chain is from a study of blood T cells in healthy people across ages. Study-level results: With unsorted PBMCs, a conclusive comparison of naive versus antigen-experienced cells was not possible. Per-million-T-cell TCR beta diversity fell roughly linearly with age. Long-lived donors exceeded aged donors in naive CD4+ cells and diversity.

This clonotype was recorded only once. Its antigen remains unidentified. The authors ran a second PCR of 7 to 11 cycles using a sample-barcoded 5' primer and a J-beta primer mix. Carrying 12 random nucleotides, a template-switch adaptor labeled each individual cDNA molecule. In TCRdb, the 5' RACE reads were re-called with MiXCR into one record per CDR3 protein. The table has about 1.8 million distinct CDR3 sequences, less than 50% seen once. The V gene lost 4 bases and the J gene lost 8 bases, with 16 bases spanning the gap. Per germline, CDR1 KGHDR and CDR2 SFDVKD. The CDR3 length is 14 residues. This chain joins TRBV24-1 and TRBJ1-2; a possible D gene is TRBD1 (5 bases). This TCR was recovered from a woman between 35 and 50 years old in good health. The sequencing input was blood. The CDR3 region is CATSETGEPGGYTF. Written as DNA, the CDR3 is TGTGCCACCAGTGAAACAGGAGAGCCGGGGGGCTACACCTTC.